Listed here are 18 T cell receptor beta chains from one sample, sequenced in a study of T cells in Graves' hyperthyroidism and ophthalmopathy. Amplification targeted TCR beta CDR3 regions from RNA transcripts. First-round RT-PCR of the TCR CDR3 relied on the HTBI primer set. TCRdb passed the multiplex PCR reads through MiXCR, listing each CDR3 protein once. Among some 770,000 distinct CDR3 sequences, roughly 15% were seen once, and the ten largest hold over 7.5%. Sequencing used blood. These receptors were collected from a man between 18 and 35 years old with Graves' hyperthyroidism.

This clonotype was found many times. The chain carries TRBV28 and TRBJ2-3, with unresolved D. The CDR3 length is 15 residues. Trimming pared 5 bases from V and 2 bases from J, leaving 14 bases between. CDR1 is MDHEN, CDR2 SYDVKM, per germline. This chain's CDR3 is CASSPPGSLTDTQYF. CDR3 bases: TGTGCCAGCAGTCCCCCCGGCAGCCTCACAGATACGCAGTATTTT. Drawing the rest from reference TRBV28 and TRBJ2-3, the complete variable domain is DVKVTQSSRYLVKRTGEKVFLECVQDMDHENMFWYRQDPGLGLRLIYFSYDVKMKEKGDIPEGYSVSREKKERFSLILESASTNQTSMYLCASSPPGSLTDTQYFGPGTRLTVL.

The CDR3 DNA reads TGCGCCAGCAGCTCGGGACAGGTCCCTGAAGCTTTCTTT. Translated: CASSSGQVPEAFF. The V call is TRBV5-1, the J call TRBJ1-1, with 8 nucleotides matching TRBD1. Germline CDR1 SGHRS, CDR2 YFSETQ. CDR3 length: 13 amino acids. V gave up 3 bases and J gave up 6 bases; unmatched junction bases: 4.

At least ten counts were recorded for this clonotype. V usage is TRBV2 and J usage is TRBJ1-1; no clear D gene. Trimming removed 3 bases at V and 11 bases at J, with 16 bases between. Germline V gene sequence: CDR1 SNHLY, CDR2 FYNNEI. There are 13 residues in the CDR3. The CDR3 sequence is CASSEIGPRVAFF. The CDR3 DNA sequence: TGTGCCAGCAGTGAGATAGGTCCTAGGGTTGCTTTCTTT. Using reference TRBV2 and TRBJ1-1 for the parts outside the CDR3, the full variable domain is EPEVTQTPSHQVTQMGQEVILRCVPISNHLYFYWYRQILGQKVEFLVSFYNNEISEKSEIFDDQFSVERPDGSNFTLKIRSTKLEDSAMYFCASSEIGPRVAFFGQGTRLTVV.

At least ten counts were recorded for this clonotype. This sequence joins TRBV30 and TRBJ2-7, with D hard to call. V lost 2 bases and J 4 bases, leaving 18 bases between the germline ends. CDR1 and CDR2 from the germline V gene are GTSNPN and SVGIG (reference sequence). The CDR3 extends over 15 amino acids. The CDR3: CAWSYGGLMVYEQYF. CDR3 sequence (DNA): TGTGCCTGGAGTTACGGCGGATTAATGGTTTACGAGCAGTACTTC.

The table lists this clonotype with many counts. The chain uses TRBV7-3 and TRBJ2-2; 13 bases match TRBD2. The CDR3 loop spans 18 amino acids. Germline CDR1 SGHTA, CDR2 FQGTGA. V was clipped by 5 bases and J by 4 bases; unmatched bases: 10. DNA for the CDR3: TGTGCCAGCAGCCCCGGACTAGCGGGAGTCGTAGGCACCGGGGAGCTGTTTTTT. As protein: CASSPGLAGVVGTGELFF.

This clonotype was picked up many times. This chain connects TRBV28 to TRBJ2-2, with TRBD1 matching 10 bases. The CDR3 runs 17 residues. Trimming at V came to 6 bases and at J to 3 bases, leaving 10 bases not matched to a gene. Looked up from germline, CDR1 is MDHEN and CDR2 is SYDVKM. The CDR3 loop is CASSTNIGTGDTGELFF. The CDR3 DNA reads as TGTGCCAGCAGCACCAATATAGGGACAGGGGACACCGGGGAGCTGTTTTTT.

This clonotype came up a few times. The rearrangement uses TRBV29-1 and TRBJ1-5; TRBD1 matches at 7 bases. CDR3 length equals 13 residues. Germline CDR1 is SQVTM and CDR2 is ANQGSEA. V was clipped by 5 bases and J by 2 bases; unmatched bases: 3. The CDR3 nucleotides read TGCAGCGTTCCCGGGACAGGCAATCAGCCCCAGCATTTT. Translated: CSVPGTGNQPQHF.

This clonotype was counted only a few times. This rearrangement joins TRBV2 to TRBJ1-5; D is unclear. Germline V CDR1 and CDR2: SNHLY, FYNNEI. Trimming took 6 bases from V and 1 from J, leaving 19 bases between them. This CDR3 is built from 17 residues. CDR3 in DNA: TGTGCCAGCAGGGACCGTCTGGTCCCGAGGAGCAATCAGCCCCAGCATTTT. It specifies CASRDRLVPRSNQPQHF.

This clonotype was counted at least ten times. This rearrangement joins TRBV6-1 to TRBJ1-1, with D maybe TRBD1 (5 bases). The CDR3 is 14 residues long. The ends were cut back, 6 bases at V and 0 bases at J, with 11 bases in the middle. Germline V gene sequence: CDR1 MNHNS, CDR2 SASEGT. The CDR3 sequence is CASRTGEMNTEAFF. CDR3 sequence (DNA): TGTGCCAGCAGGACGGGGGAGATGAACACTGAAGCTTTCTTT.

The table lists this clonotype with many counts. The chain uses TRBV7-2 and TRBJ2-7, with D possibly being TRBD2 (6 bases). The germline V and J ends were trimmed by 0 bases and 2 bases, with 11 bases remaining between them. CDR3 length equals 15 residues. The germline gives CDR1 SGHTA, CDR2 FQGNSA. The CDR3 loop is CASSLASGPAYEQYF. The CDR3 coding sequence is TGTGCCAGCAGCTTAGCTAGCGGACCAGCCTACGAGCAGTACTTC.

The V and J genes are TRBV6-8 and TRBJ1-2; weak D call: TRBD1 (5 bases). There are 13 residues in the CDR3. Trimming stripped 2 bases from V and 3 bases from J, with 7 bases between. CDR1 is MNHGY and CDR2 is SAAAGT in the germline V gene. The DNA of the CDR3 is TGTGCCAGCAGTTACCAGGGTGACTATGGCTACACCTTC. Amino acids: CASSYQGDYGYTF.

This chain uses TRBV20-1 with TRBJ2-5; 7 positions agree with TRBD1. Germline CDR1 reads DFQATT; CDR2 reads SNEGSKA (reference sequence). There are 14 residues in the CDR3. Trimming took 3 bases from V and 6 from J; bases not matched to a gene: 10. CDR3 nucleotides: TGCAGTGCTAGGATGGGGACAGTCTTACAGACCCAGTACTTC. Its protein product is CSARMGTVLQTQYF.

This clonotype has a count of ten or more. This chain uses TRBV5-1 with TRBJ1-1, with 10 bases aligning to TRBD1. The CDR3 runs to 13 residues. The V and J ends lost 4 bases and 10 bases, in that order; junction bases with no gene match: 7. CDR1 and CDR2 (germline): SGHRS, YFSETQ. CDR3 bases: TGCGCCAGCAGCCCCAGGACAGGGGGTCTAGCTTTCTTT. This gives the protein CASSPRTGGLAFF.

This clonotype was seen only a few times. A much larger clone sits a single nucleotide away, making a read error possible. The chain employs TRBV18 and TRBJ2-1; TRBD1 or TRBD2 may be the D gene (5 bases each). The CDR3 consists of 14 residues. CDR1 and CDR2 from the germline V gene are KGHSH and LQKENI. The chain's CDR3 is CVSQGADSDDEQFF. CDR3 DNA: TGTGTCAGTCAGGGAGCAGACTCAGACGATGAGCAGTTCTTC.

The V call is TRBV5-1, the J call TRBJ2-7; the match to TRBD1 covers 8 bases. The CDR3 runs to 14 residues. CDR1 is SGHRS and CDR2 is YFSETQ in the germline V gene. Trimming took 4 bases from V and 4 from J; bases not matched to a gene: 7. In DNA form, the CDR3 reads TGCGCCAGCAGCGATGACAGGGGATCATACGAGCAGTACTTC. Translated, it gives CASSDDRGSYEQYF.

This clonotype showed up just a few times. J is TRBJ1-5 and V is TRBV15; D call uncertain. V was trimmed by 0 bases and J by 3 bases, leaving 12 bases between them. The CDR3 spans 16 residues. From germline, CDR1 is LNHNV and CDR2 YYDKDF (reference sequence). The CDR3 DNA reads TGTGCCACCAGCAGAGATAAAGGCAGTTACAATCAGCCCCAGCATTTT. Translation gives CATSRDKGSYNQPQHF. Full variable domain (rest looked up from reference TRBV15 and TRBJ1-5): DAMVIQNPRYQVTQFGKPVTLSCSQTLNHNVMYWYQQKSSQAPKLLFHYYDKDFNNEADTPDNFQSRRPNTSFCFLDIRSPGLGDTAMYLCATSRDKGSYNQPQHFGDGTRLSIL.

The sample holds many counts of this clonotype. This chain joins TRBV7-2 and TRBJ1-6; tentative D call: TRBD1 (5 bases). Germline V gene sequence: CDR1 SGHTA, CDR2 FQGNSA. The CDR3 sequence is 13 residues long. The germline V and J ends were trimmed by 2 bases and 9 bases, with 8 bases remaining between them. CDR3 residues: CASSLTGASPLHF. For the CDR3, the DNA is TGTGCCAGCAGCTTAACCGGGGCTTCACCCCTCCACTTT. Full variable domain (rest looked up from reference TRBV7-2 and TRBJ1-6): GAGVSQSPSNKVTEKGKDVELRCDPISGHTALYWYRQSLGQGLEFLIYFQGNSAPDKSGLPSDRFSAERTGGSVSTLTIQRTQQEDSAVYLCASSLTGASPLHFGNGTRLTVT.

CDR3 sequence reads: CASSLGLAGGGVGELFF. As DNA, the CDR3 is TGTGCCAGCAGCCTGGGACTAGCGGGAGGTGGTGTCGGGGAGCTGTTTTTT. The V call is TRBV9, the J call TRBJ2-2; TRBD2 matches 15 bases. The CDR3 extends over 17 amino acids. After removal of 4 bases from V and 7 bases from J, the junction contained 8 bases not matched to a gene. Germline values: CDR1 SGDLS, CDR2 YYNGEE. Complete variable domain (other parts from reference TRBV9 and TRBJ2-2): DSGVTQTPKHLITATGQRVTLRCSPRSGDLSVYWYQQSLDQGLQFLIQYYNGEERAKGNILERFSAQQFPDLHSELNLSSLELGDSALYFCASSLGLAGGGVGELFFGEGSRLTVL.